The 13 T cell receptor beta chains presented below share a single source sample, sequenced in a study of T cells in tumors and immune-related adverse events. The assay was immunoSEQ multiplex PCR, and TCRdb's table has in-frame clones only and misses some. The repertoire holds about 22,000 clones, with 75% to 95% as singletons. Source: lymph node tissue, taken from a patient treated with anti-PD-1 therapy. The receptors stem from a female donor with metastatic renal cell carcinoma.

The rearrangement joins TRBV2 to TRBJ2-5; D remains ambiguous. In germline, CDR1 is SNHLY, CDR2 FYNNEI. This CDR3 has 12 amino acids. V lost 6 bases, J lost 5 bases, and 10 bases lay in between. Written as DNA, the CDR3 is TGTGCCAGCAGCAGCTTTGGTGAGACCCAGTACTTC. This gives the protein CASSSFGETQYF.

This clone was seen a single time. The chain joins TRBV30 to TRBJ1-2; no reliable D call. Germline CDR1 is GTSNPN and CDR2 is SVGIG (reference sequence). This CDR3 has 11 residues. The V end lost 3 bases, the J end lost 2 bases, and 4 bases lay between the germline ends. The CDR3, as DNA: TGTGCCTGGAGCCGAAACTATGGCTACACCTTC. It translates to CAWSRNYGYTF.

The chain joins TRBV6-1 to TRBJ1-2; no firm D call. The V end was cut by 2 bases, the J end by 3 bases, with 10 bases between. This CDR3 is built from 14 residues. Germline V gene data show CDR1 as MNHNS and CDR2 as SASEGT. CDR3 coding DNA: TGTGCCAGCAGTGAACCGGGAAGGGACTATGGCTACACCTTC. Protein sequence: CASSEPGRDYGYTF.

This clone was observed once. Here the CDR3 reads CASRPLQGNGNTIYF. As DNA, the CDR3 is TGTGCCAGCAGACCCCTACAGGGGAACGGAAACACCATATATTTT. This chain links TRBV6-6 with TRBJ1-3; 7 bases agree with TRBD1. Germline CDR1 reads MNHNY; CDR2 reads SVGAGI (reference sequence). The CDR3 covers 15 residues. V shed 6 bases and J 4 bases; nucleotides not matched to a gene: 9.

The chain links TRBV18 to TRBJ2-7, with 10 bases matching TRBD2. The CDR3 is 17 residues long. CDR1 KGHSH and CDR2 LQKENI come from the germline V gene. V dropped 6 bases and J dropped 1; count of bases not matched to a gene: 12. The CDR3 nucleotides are TGTGCCAGCTCCCCCCGCTCCGGACTAGCGGCTTCCTACGAGCAGTACTTC. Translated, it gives CASSPRSGLAASYEQYF.

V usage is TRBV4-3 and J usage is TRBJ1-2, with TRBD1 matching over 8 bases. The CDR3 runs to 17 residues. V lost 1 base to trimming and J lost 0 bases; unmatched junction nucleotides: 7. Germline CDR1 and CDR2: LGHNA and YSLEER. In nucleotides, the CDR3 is TGCGCCAGCAGCCAAGCAGGGACAGGCGCCGCTAACTATGGCTACACCTTC. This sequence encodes CASSQAGTGAANYGYTF.

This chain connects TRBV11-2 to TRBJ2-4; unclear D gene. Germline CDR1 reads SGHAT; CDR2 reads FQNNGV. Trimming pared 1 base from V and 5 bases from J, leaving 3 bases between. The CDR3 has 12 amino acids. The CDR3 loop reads CASSLGQNIQYF. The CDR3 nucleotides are TGTGCCAGCAGCTTAGGGCAAAACATTCAGTACTTC.

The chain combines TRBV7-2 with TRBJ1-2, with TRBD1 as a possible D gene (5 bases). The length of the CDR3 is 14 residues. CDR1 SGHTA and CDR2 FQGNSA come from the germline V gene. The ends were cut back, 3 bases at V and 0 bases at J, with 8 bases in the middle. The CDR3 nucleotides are TGTGCCAGCAGCTTGCCGACAGCTAACTATGGCTACACCTTC. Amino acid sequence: CASSLPTANYGYTF.

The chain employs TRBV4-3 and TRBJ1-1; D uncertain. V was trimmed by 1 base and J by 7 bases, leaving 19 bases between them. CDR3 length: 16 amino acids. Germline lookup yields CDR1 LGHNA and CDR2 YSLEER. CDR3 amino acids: CASSQALPWARGEAFF. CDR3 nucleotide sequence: TGCGCCAGCAGCCAAGCCCTTCCGTGGGCACGGGGTGAAGCTTTCTTT.

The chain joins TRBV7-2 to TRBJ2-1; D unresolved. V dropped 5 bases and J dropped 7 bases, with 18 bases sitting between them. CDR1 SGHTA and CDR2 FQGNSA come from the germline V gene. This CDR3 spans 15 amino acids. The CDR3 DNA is TGTGCCAGCAGCGTACCGGGCCCAAGCCAAAATGAGCAGTTCTTC. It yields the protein CASSVPGPSQNEQFF. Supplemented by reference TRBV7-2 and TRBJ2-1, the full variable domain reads GAGVSQSPSNKVTEKGKDVELRCDPISGHTALYWYRQSLGQGLEFLIYFQGNSAPDKSGLPSDRFSAERTGGSVSTLTIQRTQQEDSAVYLCASSVPGPSQNEQFFGPGTRLTVL.

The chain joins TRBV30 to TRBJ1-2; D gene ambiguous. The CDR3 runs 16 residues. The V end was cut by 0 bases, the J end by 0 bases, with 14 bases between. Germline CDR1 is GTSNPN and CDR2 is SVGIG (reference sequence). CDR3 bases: TGTGCCTGGAGTGTACGGTCTTATTCAGCTAACTATGGCTACACCTTC. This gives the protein CAWSVRSYSANYGYTF.

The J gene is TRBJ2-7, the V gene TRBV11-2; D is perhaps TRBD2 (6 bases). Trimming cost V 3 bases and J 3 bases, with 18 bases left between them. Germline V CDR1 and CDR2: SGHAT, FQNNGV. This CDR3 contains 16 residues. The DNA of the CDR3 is TGTGCCAGCAGCTTCGGGAGCTCCGTGGTCGGCTACGAGCAGTACTTC. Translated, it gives CASSFGSSVVGYEQYF.

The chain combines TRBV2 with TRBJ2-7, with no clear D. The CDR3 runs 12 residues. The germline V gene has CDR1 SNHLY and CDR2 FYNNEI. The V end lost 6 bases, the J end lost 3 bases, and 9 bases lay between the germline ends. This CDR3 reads CASRRTGYEQYF. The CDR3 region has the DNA TGTGCCAGCAGAAGAACGGGCTACGAGCAGTACTTC.